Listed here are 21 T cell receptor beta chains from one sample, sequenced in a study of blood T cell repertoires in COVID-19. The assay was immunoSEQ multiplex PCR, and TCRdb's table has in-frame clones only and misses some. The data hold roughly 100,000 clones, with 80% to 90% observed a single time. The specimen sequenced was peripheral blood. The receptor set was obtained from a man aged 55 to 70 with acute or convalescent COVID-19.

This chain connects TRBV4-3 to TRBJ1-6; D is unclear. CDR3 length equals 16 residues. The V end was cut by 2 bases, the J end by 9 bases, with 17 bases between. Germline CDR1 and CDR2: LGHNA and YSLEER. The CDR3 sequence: CASSQFVESRISPLHF. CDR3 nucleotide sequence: TGCGCCAGCAGCCAATTCGTGGAAAGCAGGATTTCACCCCTCCACTTT.

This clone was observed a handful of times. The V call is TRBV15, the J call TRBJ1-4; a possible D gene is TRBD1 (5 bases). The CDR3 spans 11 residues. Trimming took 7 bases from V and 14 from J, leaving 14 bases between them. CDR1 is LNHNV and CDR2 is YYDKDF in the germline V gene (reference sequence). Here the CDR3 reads CATTQRGPLFF. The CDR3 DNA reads TGTGCCACCACCCAGCGGGGCCCCCTGTTTTTT.

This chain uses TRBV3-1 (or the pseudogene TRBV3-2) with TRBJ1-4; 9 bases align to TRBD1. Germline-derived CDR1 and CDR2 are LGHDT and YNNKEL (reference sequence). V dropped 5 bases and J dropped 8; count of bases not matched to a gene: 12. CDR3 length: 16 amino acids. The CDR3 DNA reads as TGTGCCAGCAGCTCGACACTGACAGGGGGAGAGGAAAAACTGTTTTTT. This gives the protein CASSSTLTGGEEKLFF.

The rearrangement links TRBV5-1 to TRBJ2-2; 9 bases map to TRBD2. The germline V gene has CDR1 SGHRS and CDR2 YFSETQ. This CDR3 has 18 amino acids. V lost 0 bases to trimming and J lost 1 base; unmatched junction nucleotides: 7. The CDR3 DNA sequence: TGCGCCAGCAGCTTGGCCGGAGAAGCGGGAGGGAACACCGGGGAGCTGTTTTTT. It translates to CASSLAGEAGGNTGELFF.

The CDR3, as DNA: TGCGCCAGCAGAAAATCACCAGGGGGGTCTCGTGAAAAACTGTTTTTT. Amino acids: CASRKSPGGSREKLFF. V usage is TRBV23-1 and J usage is TRBJ1-4; 7 bases match TRBD1. TRBV23-1 falls under the ORF class, with uncertain function. The CDR3 consists of 16 residues. With V trimmed by 6 bases and J by 7 bases, 14 bases remained unmatched.

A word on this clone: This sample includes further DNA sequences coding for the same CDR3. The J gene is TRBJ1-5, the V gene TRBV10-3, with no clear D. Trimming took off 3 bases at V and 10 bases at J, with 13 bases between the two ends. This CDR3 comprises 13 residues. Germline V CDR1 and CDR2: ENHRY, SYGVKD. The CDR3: CAISDGRVQPQHF. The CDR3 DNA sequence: TGTGCCATCAGTGATGGGAGGGTTCAACCCCAGCATTTT.

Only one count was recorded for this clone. CDR3 in amino acids: CASSPLQGRSGNTIYF. The CDR3 bases are TGTGCCAGCAGCCCCCTACAGGGGCGATCAGGAAACACCATATATTTT. V is TRBV7-2 and J is TRBJ1-3, with 7 positions matching TRBD1. This CDR3 is 16 amino acids long. Trimming took 5 bases from V and 4 from J; bases not matched to a gene: 11. Looked up from germline, CDR1 is SGHTA and CDR2 is FQGNSA. Using reference TRBV7-2 and TRBJ1-3 for the parts outside the CDR3, the full variable domain is GAGVSQSPSNKVTEKGKDVELRCDPISGHTALYWYRQSLGQGLEFLIYFQGNSAPDKSGLPSDRFSAERTGGSVSTLTIQRTQQEDSAVYLCASSPLQGRSGNTIYFGEGSWLTVV.

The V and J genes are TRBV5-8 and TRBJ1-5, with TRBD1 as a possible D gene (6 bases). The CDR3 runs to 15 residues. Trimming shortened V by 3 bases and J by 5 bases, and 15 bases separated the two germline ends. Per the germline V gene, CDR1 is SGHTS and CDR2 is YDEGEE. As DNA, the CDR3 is TGTGCCAGCAGCTCCCGTGGGACACACCATCAGCCCCAGCATTTT. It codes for CASSSRGTHHQPQHF.

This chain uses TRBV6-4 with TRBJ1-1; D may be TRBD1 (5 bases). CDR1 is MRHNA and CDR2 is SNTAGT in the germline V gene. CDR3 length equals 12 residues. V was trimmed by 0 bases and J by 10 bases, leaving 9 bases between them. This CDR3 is CASSDSWGGAFF. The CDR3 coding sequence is TGTGCCAGCAGTGACTCGTGGGGGGGAGCTTTCTTT.

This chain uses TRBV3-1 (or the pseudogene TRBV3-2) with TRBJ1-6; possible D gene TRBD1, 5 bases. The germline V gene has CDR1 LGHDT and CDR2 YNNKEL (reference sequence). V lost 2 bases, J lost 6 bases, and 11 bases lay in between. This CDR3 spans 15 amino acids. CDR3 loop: CASSQSFGGNSPLHF. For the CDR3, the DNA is TGTGCCAGCAGCCAAAGTTTCGGGGGTAATTCACCCCTCCACTTT.

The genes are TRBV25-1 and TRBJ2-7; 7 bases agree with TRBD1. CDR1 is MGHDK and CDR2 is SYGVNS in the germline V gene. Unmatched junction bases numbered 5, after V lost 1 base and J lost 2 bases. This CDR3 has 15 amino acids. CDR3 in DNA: TGTGCCAGCAGTGAATCCTGGGACAGACCCTACGAGCAGTACTTC. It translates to CASSESWDRPYEQYF.

CDR3 coding DNA: TGTGCCAGCAGGACAGGGCGGGGAGCTGAAGCTTTCTTT. Translating gives CASRTGRGAEAFF. The chain uses TRBV27 and TRBJ1-1, with 7 positions matching TRBD1. Germline lookup yields CDR1 MNHEY and CDR2 SMNVEV (reference sequence). The V and J ends lost 6 bases and 6 bases, in that order; junction bases with no gene match: 7. This CDR3 spans 13 amino acids.

The CDR3 spells CASSPGQVSLGEQYF. DNA of the CDR3: TGTGCCAGCTCACCGGGACAGGTATCCTTAGGCGAGCAGTACTTC. The chain joins TRBV18 to TRBJ2-7; 8 bases are a match to TRBD1. V gave up 3 bases and J gave up 6 bases; unmatched junction bases: 10. The CDR3 totals 15 residues. Germline V gives CDR1 KGHSH, CDR2 LQKENI.

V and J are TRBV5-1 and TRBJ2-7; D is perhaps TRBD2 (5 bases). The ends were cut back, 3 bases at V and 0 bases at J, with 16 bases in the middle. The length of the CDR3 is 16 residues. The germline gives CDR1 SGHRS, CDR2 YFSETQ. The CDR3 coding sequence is TGCGCCAGCAGCTACCAGGACTCTCGATTCTCCTACGAGCAGTACTTC. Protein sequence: CASSYQDSRFSYEQYF.

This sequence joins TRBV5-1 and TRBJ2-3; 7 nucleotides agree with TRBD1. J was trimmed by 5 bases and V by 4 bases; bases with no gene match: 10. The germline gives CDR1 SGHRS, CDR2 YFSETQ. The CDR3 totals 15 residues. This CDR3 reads CASSPQGRSGDTQYF. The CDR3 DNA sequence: TGCGCCAGCAGCCCACAGGGGCGGTCGGGAGATACGCAGTATTTT. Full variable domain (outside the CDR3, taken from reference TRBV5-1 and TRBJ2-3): KAGVTQTPRYLIKTRGQQVTLSCSPISGHRSVSWYQQTPGQGLQFLFEYFSETQRNKGNFPGRFSGRQFSNSRSEMNVSTLELGDSALYLCASSPQGRSGDTQYFGPGTRLTVL.

This CDR3 is CASSLFQGSEQFF. CDR3 DNA sequence: TGTGCCAGCAGCTTATTTCAGGGCTCTGAGCAGTTCTTC. The rearrangement joins TRBV7-8 to TRBJ2-1; D is possibly TRBD1 (5 bases). The CDR3 consists of 13 residues. The V gene's germline CDR1 is SGHVS and CDR2 FQNEAQ. Trimming shortened V by 2 bases and J by 9 bases, and 11 bases separated the two germline ends.

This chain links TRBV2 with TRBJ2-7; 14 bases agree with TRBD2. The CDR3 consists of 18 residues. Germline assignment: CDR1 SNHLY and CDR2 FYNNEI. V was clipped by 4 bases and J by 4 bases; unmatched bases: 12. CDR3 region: CASSVTEGLAGAGYEQYF. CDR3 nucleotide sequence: TGTGCCAGCAGTGTTACAGAGGGACTAGCGGGAGCGGGATACGAGCAGTACTTC.

CDR3 in amino acids: CASSLPDNTDTQYF. Here the CDR3 DNA reads TGCGCCAGCAGCTTACCGGACAACACAGATACGCAGTATTTT. V usage is TRBV5-1 and J usage is TRBJ2-3; TRBD1 might be the D (5 bases). Trimming pared 2 bases from V and 2 bases from J, leaving 9 bases between. Germline values: CDR1 SGHRS, CDR2 YFSETQ. The CDR3 sequence is 14 residues long. Combining the CDR3 with reference TRBV5-1 and TRBJ2-3 gives the whole variable domain KAGVTQTPRYLIKTRGQQVTLSCSPISGHRSVSWYQQTPGQGLQFLFEYFSETQRNKGNFPGRFSGRQFSNSRSEMNVSTLELGDSALYLCASSLPDNTDTQYFGPGTRLTVL.

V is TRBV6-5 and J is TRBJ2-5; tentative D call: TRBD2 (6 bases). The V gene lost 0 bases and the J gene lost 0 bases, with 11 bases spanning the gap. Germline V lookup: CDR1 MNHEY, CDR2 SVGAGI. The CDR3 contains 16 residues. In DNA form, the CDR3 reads TGTGCCAGCAGTTACTCCTGGGGGGATCACCAAGAGACCCAGTACTTC. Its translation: CASSYSWGDHQETQYF.

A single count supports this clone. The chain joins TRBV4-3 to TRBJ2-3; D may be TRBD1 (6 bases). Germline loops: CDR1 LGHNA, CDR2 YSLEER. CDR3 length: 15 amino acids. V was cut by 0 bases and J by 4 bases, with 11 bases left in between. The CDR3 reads CASSQDRPGADTQYF. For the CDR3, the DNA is TGCGCCAGCAGCCAAGATCGGCCAGGGGCAGATACGCAGTATTTT.

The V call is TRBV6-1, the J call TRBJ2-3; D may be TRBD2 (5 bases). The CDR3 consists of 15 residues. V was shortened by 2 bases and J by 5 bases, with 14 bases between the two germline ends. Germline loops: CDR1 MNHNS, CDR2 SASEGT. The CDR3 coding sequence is TGTGCCAGCAGTGAACTTGGAGGCCTGAAAGATACGCAGTATTTT. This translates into CASSELGGLKDTQYF.